A selection of T cell receptor beta chains follows, all from one sample in a study of control samples from healthy donors and cancer patients. Some clones are missing from TCRdb's copy, which holds only in-frame ones; the method was immunoSEQ multiplex PCR. Of some 95,000 clones detected, about 86% appear once; the ten largest clones hold around an eighth. Sequenced material: blood. The receptors stem from a man younger than 45 in good health. Each CDR3 is given with its conserved first and last residue. D genes are given only for firm matches. The listing skips clone size in some rows; elsewhere it reads once, few, many or a size class.

D gene	V gene	clone size	J gene	CDR3 protein	CDR3 DNA
-	TRBV7-2	-	TRBJ2-3	CASSAAGREQDTQYF	TGTGCCAGCAGCGCCGCAGGCAGGGAGCAAGATACGCAGTATTTT
-	TRBV7-2	-	TRBJ1-4	CASSLQGGAGEKLFF	TGTGCCAGCAGCTTACAGGGAGGGGCTGGGGAAAAACTGTTTTTT
-	TRBV27	-	TRBJ2-7	CASSSPGRGESYEQYF	TGTGCCAGCAGTTCCCCGGGCAGGGGGGAATCCTACGAGCAGTACTTC
-	TRBV6-1	-	TRBJ2-7	CASSEAGYEQYF	TGTGCCAGCAGTGAGGCGGGCTACGAGCAGTACTTC
TRBD1	TRBV11-3	-	TRBJ1-1	CASSSSRDRDTEAFF	TGTGCCAGCAGCTCGTCCCGGGACAGGGACACTGAAGCTTTCTTT
-	TRBV2	-	TRBJ2-7	CASSDPRTYEQYF	TGTGCCAGCAGTGACCCACGGACCTACGAGCAGTACTTC
-	TRBV19	-	TRBJ1-4	CASSTGYEKLFF	TGTGCCAGTAGTACAGGGTACGAAAAACTGTTTTTT
-	TRBV19	-	TRBJ2-7	CASRAPYTDEQYF	TGTGCCAGTAGGGCGCCATACACGGACGAGCAGTACTTC
-	TRBV27	-	TRBJ2-7	CASSSRPGPLGAEQYF	TGTGCCAGCAGTTCCCGCCCTGGACCCTTGGGCGCCGAGCAGTACTTC
-	TRBV15	-	TRBJ1-1	CATSRDIGSENEAFF	TGTGCCACCAGCAGAGATATAGGATCCGAAAATGAAGCTTTCTTT
-	TRBV25-1	-	TRBJ1-5	CASSGGGRSNQPQHF	TGTGCCAGCAGTGGGGGTGGGAGAAGCAATCAGCCCCAGCATTTT
-	TRBV24-1	-	TRBJ2-7	CATSRQGTDEQYF	TGTGCCACCTCGAGGCAGGGAACCGACGAGCAGTACTTC
TRBD2	TRBV5-1	few	TRBJ2-2	CASRWTSGSPNTGELFF	TGCGCCAGCAGGTGGACTAGCGGGAGTCCGAACACCGGGGAGCTGTTTTTT
-	TRBV12-3/TRBV12-4	-	TRBJ1-3	CASSLALGNTIYF	TGTGCCAGCAGTTTAGCGCTCGGAAACACCATATATTTT
-	TRBV2	few	TRBJ1-5	CASRRDSNQPQHF	TGTGCCAGCAGGCGAGATAGCAATCAGCCCCAGCATTTT
-	TRBV5-1	-	TRBJ2-3	CASSLGADTQYF	TGCGCCAGCAGCTTGGGGGCGGATACGCAGTATTTT
TRBD1	TRBV30	-	TRBJ1-1	CARKGALGTEAFF	TGTGCCAGGAAGGGGGCCCTCGGGACTGAAGCTTTCTTT
TRBD2	TRBV27	-	TRBJ2-7	CASSRTSGHYEQYF	TGTGCCAGCAGCCGGACTAGCGGGCACTACGAGCAGTACTTC
-	TRBV7-9	-	TRBJ2-3	CASSTPPGTSTDTQYF	TGTGCCAGCAGCACACCCCCGGGGACGAGCACAGATACGCAGTATTTT
TRBD1	TRBV13	-	TRBJ1-4	CASSPRQGQLANEKLFF	TGTGCCAGCAGCCCAAGACAGGGGCAACTCGCTAATGAAAAACTGTTTTTT
-	TRBV28	-	TRBJ1-3	CASISGGLRGNTIYF	TGTGCCAGCATCTCGGGAGGGCTTAGGGGAAACACCATATATTTT
TRBD2	TRBV7-9	-	TRBJ2-7	CASSLVTSGPYEQYF	TGTGCCAGCAGCTTAGTGACTAGCGGCCCCTACGAGCAGTACTTC
-	TRBV3-1/TRBV3-2	-	TRBJ1-2	CASSQDWASDYGYTF	TGTGCCAGCAGCCAAGACTGGGCCTCGGACTATGGCTACACCTTC
-	TRBV7-9	-	TRBJ1-2	CASSLFPAYGYTF	TGTGCCAGCAGCTTATTTCCAGCCTATGGCTACACCTTC
TRBD1	TRBV4-3	-	TRBJ1-5	CASSQDREGGQPQHF	TGCGCCAGCAGCCAGGACAGGGAAGGCGGTCAGCCCCAGCATTTT
TRBD2	TRBV9	-	TRBJ2-3	CASSVTSGSVGDTQYF	TGTGCCAGCAGCGTAACTAGCGGGAGTGTTGGAGATACGCAGTATTTT
TRBD2	TRBV9	-	TRBJ2-3	CASSVEASGSADTQYF	TGTGCCAGCAGCGTAGAAGCTAGCGGGAGCGCAGATACGCAGTATTTT
TRBD1	TRBV5-1	-	TRBJ2-5	CASSPAGQGETQYF	TGCGCCAGCAGCCCAGCGGGACAGGGGGAGACCCAGTACTTC
TRBD2	TRBV5-1	-	TRBJ2-1	CASSPTEAGEQFF	TGCGCCAGCTCACCGACTGAAGCGGGGGAGCAGTTCTTC
-	TRBV20-1	once	TRBJ2-1	CSARGGDEQFF	TGCAGTGCTAGGGGCGGTGATGAGCAGTTCTTC
TRBD2	TRBV10-3	-	TRBJ2-2	CAIRDLTSGRGYTGELFF	TGTGCCATCAGAGACTTGACTAGCGGGAGAGGATACACCGGGGAGCTGTTTTTT
TRBD2	TRBV30	few	TRBJ2-2	CAWSRTRSTGELFF	TGTGCCTGGAGTAGGACTAGAAGCACCGGGGAGCTGTTTTTT
-	TRBV28	-	TRBJ1-2	CASSSNPFGANYGYTF	TGTGCCAGCAGCTCCAACCCTTTCGGGGCTAACTATGGCTACACCTTC
TRBD1	TRBV27	-	TRBJ2-1	CASRLVQDRGPYNEQFF	TGTGCCAGCAGATTGGTCCAGGACAGGGGGCCTTACAATGAGCAGTTCTTC
-	TRBV24-1	-	TRBJ2-3	CATSDLNRVDTQYF	TGTGCCACCAGTGATTTGAACAGGGTTGATACGCAGTATTTT
-	TRBV5-1	-	TRBJ2-7	CASSPGDGPYEQYF	TGCGCCAGCAGCCCGGGGGACGGGCCCTACGAGCAGTACTTC
TRBD1	TRBV28	-	TRBJ1-2	CATSRTGGRGYGYTF	TGTGCCACCTCCCGGACAGGGGGAAGGGGGTATGGCTACACCTTC
TRBD1	TRBV30	few	TRBJ2-5	CAWRTGQGASETQYF	TGTGCCTGGAGAACGGGACAGGGGGCAAGTGAGACCCAGTACTTC
-	TRBV7-9	-	TRBJ2-3	CASSPWSLPQYF	TGTGCCAGCAGCCCGTGGAGTCTACCGCAGTATTTT
-	TRBV4-1	-	TRBJ2-7	CASSQGLLNYEQYF	TGCGCCAGCAGCCAGGGACTCCTAAACTACGAGCAGTACTTC
TRBD2	TRBV7-9	-	TRBJ2-1	CASSVAGDNEQFF	TGTGCCAGCAGCGTAGCGGGAGATAATGAGCAGTTCTTC
-	TRBV7-9	-	TRBJ1-2	CASSHPGMIGGGGYTF	TGTGCCAGCAGCCACCCCGGGATGATCGGGGGAGGGGGCTACACCTTC
-	TRBV6-2/TRBV6-3	few	TRBJ1-4	CASSYRTGPTNEKLFF	TGTGCCAGCAGTTACCGGACGGGACCAACTAATGAAAAACTGTTTTTT
TRBD1	TRBV5-6	-	TRBJ2-7	CASSSGTGYEQYF	TGTGCCAGCAGCTCCGGGACAGGCTACGAGCAGTACTTC
-	TRBV2	once	TRBJ1-2	CASSEALMGRDYGYTF	TGTGCCAGCAGTGAAGCGTTAATGGGGCGCGACTATGGCTACACCTTC
TRBD1	TRBV24-1	-	TRBJ1-5	CATSESGTGGKFPQHF	TGTGCCACCAGTGAGTCCGGGACAGGGGGGAAGTTTCCCCAGCATTTT
-	TRBV2	-	TRBJ2-3	CASRGENTDTQYF	TGTGCCAGCAGAGGGGAAAACACAGATACGCAGTATTTT
-	TRBV5-1	-	TRBJ2-1	CASSLEGNEQFF	TGCGCCAGCAGCTTGGAAGGGAATGAGCAGTTCTTC
-	TRBV28	-	TRBJ2-7	CASSLDSNEQYF	TGTGCCAGCAGTTTAGATAGCAACGAGCAGTACTTC
-	TRBV29-1	-	TRBJ1-2	CSVVKQGGNYGYTF	TGCAGCGTTGTCAAGCAGGGAGGCAACTATGGCTACACCTTC
TRBD2	TRBV15	-	TRBJ2-1	CATSRDDLFAASGYNEQFF	TGTGCCACCAGCAGAGATGATTTATTTGCGGCTAGCGGATACAATGAGCAGTTCTTC
-	TRBV30	-	TRBJ1-1	CAWSVAGTENTEAFF	TGTGCCTGGAGTGTGGCCGGGACTGAGAACACTGAAGCTTTCTTT
TRBD1	TRBV27	-	TRBJ2-2	CASSPTGANTGELFF	TGTGCCAGCAGTCCCACAGGGGCGAACACCGGGGAGCTGTTTTTT